A single sample is the source of the 16 T cell receptor beta chains below, sequenced in a study of cytomegalovirus exposure and HLA in healthy donors. PCR involved 60 Vbeta and 13 Jbeta primers. Produced via immunoSEQ multiplex PCR; TCRdb's table is partial and in-frame only. The sample contains 100,000 to 150,000 clones, 8.5% of which appear only once. Sequencing used PBMCs. These receptor sequences come from a man in his forties in good health and CMV-seronegative.

The V and J genes are TRBV28 and TRBJ1-4, with D maybe TRBD1 (6 bases). Trimming took off 8 bases at V and 4 bases at J, with 8 bases between the two ends. The germline V gene encodes CDR1 MDHEN and CDR2 SYDVKM. This CDR3 comprises 12 residues. The CDR3 DNA reads TGTGCCAGCGGGGGCCTTAATGAAAAACTGTTTTTT. Translation gives CASGGLNEKLFF.

This clone was picked up a small number of times. The chain uses TRBV5-1 and TRBJ2-5; TRBD1 agrees at 11 bases. Gene TRBJ2-7 matches the end of the DNA better, so the J call may be wrong. The CDR3 length is 15 residues. Germline values: CDR1 SGHRS, CDR2 YFSETQ. The CDR3 protein is CASSPSDRGQYEQYF. The CDR3 DNA sequence: TGCGCCAGCAGCCCCTCGGACAGGGGGCAGTACGAGCAGTACTTC.

The J gene is TRBJ2-5, the V gene TRBV29-1, with D unclear. The germline V gene has CDR1 SQVTM and CDR2 ANQGSEA. The V and J ends lost 4 bases and 0 bases respectively, with 6 bases between them. This CDR3 is built from 12 residues. CDR3 bases: TGCAGCGTTGCCGGGTACCAAGAGACCCAGTACTTC. It translates to CSVAGYQETQYF.

This clone was counted only a few times. The CDR3 here is CASDPGTGSYEQYF. The CDR3 bases are TGTGCCAGCGACCCCGGGACAGGGTCCTACGAGCAGTACTTC. This chain joins TRBV9 and TRBJ2-7, with 9 bases matching TRBD1. The V gene's germline CDR1 is SGDLS and CDR2 YYNGEE. V lost 7 bases to trimming and J lost 1 base; unmatched junction nucleotides: 6. The CDR3 covers 14 residues.

Only one count was recorded for this clone. One junction end disagrees with the germline gene, perhaps due to a read error. J is TRBJ1-6 and V is TRBV10-3; maybe TRBD1 (5 bases). Per the germline V gene, CDR1 is ENHRY and CDR2 is SYGVKD. CDR3 length equals 13 residues. DNA of the CDR3: TGTGCCCCAAAGGGGTTATCCAATTCACCCCCCCACTTT. This translates into CAPKGLSNSPPHF.

This clone turned up a few times. V and J are TRBV4-2 and TRBJ1-5; the D is unclear. This CDR3 is 14 amino acids long. Germline loops: CDR1 LGHNA, CDR2 YNFKEQ. The V end was cut by 0 bases, the J end by 9 bases, with 12 bases between. The CDR3 nucleotides read TGTGCCAGCAGCCAAGATCTGGCGGCTCGGCCCCAGCATTTT. Translation gives CASSQDLAARPQHF.

This clone was seen a handful of times. V is TRBV5-1 and J is TRBJ2-3; 7 nucleotides match TRBD2. CDR3 length: 15 amino acids. The V segment lost 0 bases and the J segment 2 bases; nucleotides outside the gene matches: 3. CDR1 is SGHRS and CDR2 is YFSETQ in the germline V gene. The CDR3 reads CASSLAGGFTDTQYF. CDR3 sequence (DNA): TGCGCCAGCAGCTTGGCCGGGGGGTTCACAGATACGCAGTATTTT.

The rearrangement joins TRBV9 to TRBJ2-5; D may be TRBD2 (5 bases). Near its end, the DNA agrees better with TRBJ2-7, so the J call may be wrong. The V gene's germline CDR1 is SGDLS and CDR2 YYNGEE. CDR3 size: 14 residues. The CDR3 DNA reads as TGTGCCAGCAGCCTGGACCTAGCCCCTTACGAGCAGTACTTC. It codes for CASSLDLAPYEQYF.

A few counts support this clone. The gene calls are TRBV6-1 and TRBJ1-5; D not resolved. The V gene's germline CDR1 is MNHNS and CDR2 SASEGT. Trimming pared 6 bases from V and 0 bases from J, leaving 9 bases between. This CDR3 has 14 amino acids. The CDR3 loop is CASRAGNSNQPQHF. CDR3 in DNA: TGTGCCAGCAGGGCCGGGAATAGCAATCAGCCCCAGCATTTT.

J is TRBJ2-7 and V is TRBV7-2, with 9 bases identical to TRBD2. The CDR3 loop spans 16 amino acids. With V trimmed by 4 bases and J by 1 base, 8 bases remained unmatched. Germline CDR1 is SGHTA and CDR2 is FQGNSA. CDR3 sequence: CASSSSGGGASYEQYF. CDR3 DNA: TGTGCCAGCAGCTCGAGCGGCGGGGGGGCGTCCTACGAGCAGTACTTC.

This chain links TRBV11-2 with TRBJ2-5; D might be TRBD1 (5 bases). CDR1 is SGHAT and CDR2 is FQNNGV in the germline V gene. The CDR3 is made up of 15 amino acids. Trimming pared 1 base from V and 3 bases from J, leaving 12 bases between. The CDR3 DNA reads TGTGCCAGCAGCTTAGTTTTCACCAGGGAAGAGACCCAGTACTTC. Protein product: CASSLVFTREETQYF.

The rearrangement joins TRBV9 to TRBJ1-6; D remains ambiguous. Trimming stripped 2 bases from V and 6 bases from J, with 9 bases between. CDR1 SGDLS and CDR2 YYNGEE come from the germline V gene. The CDR3 contains 14 residues. CDR3 sequence (DNA): TGTGCCAGCAGCGTGAGAGCAAGTAATTCACCCCTCCACTTT. It specifies CASSVRASNSPLHF.

The genes are TRBV2 and TRBJ1-1, with 8 bases aligning to TRBD1. Germline V lookup: CDR1 SNHLY, CDR2 FYNNEI. The CDR3 runs to 13 residues. Unmatched junction bases numbered 7, after V lost 7 bases and J lost 6 bases. CDR3 sequence reads: CASTLDRVPEAFF. The CDR3 DNA reads TGTGCCAGCACCCTGGACAGGGTGCCTGAAGCTTTCTTT.

This clone appeared a few times. The rearrangement joins TRBV28 to TRBJ2-1; the D is unclear. Germline loops: CDR1 MDHEN, CDR2 SYDVKM. The CDR3 loop spans 14 amino acids. V lost 4 bases and J lost 0, with 7 bases in between. CDR3 protein: CASSYSSSYNEQFF. The CDR3 DNA sequence: TGTGCCAGCAGTTACAGTAGCTCCTACAATGAGCAGTTCTTC.

The chain uses TRBV4-2 and TRBJ1-5, with 8 bases aligning to TRBD1. V dropped 0 bases and J dropped 5; count of bases not matched to a gene: 6. CDR3 size: 16 residues. Germline loops: CDR1 LGHNA, CDR2 YNFKEQ. In nucleotides, the CDR3 is TGTGCCAGCAGCCAAGAACAGGGACAGGTAGATCAGCCCCAGCATTTT. Translating it yields CASSQEQGQVDQPQHF.

This clone was seen a handful of times. This chain links TRBV6-4 with TRBJ2-3; 8 bases are a match to TRBD2. The trim removed 4 bases at V and 2 bases at J, leaving 5 bases unmatched. Germline CDR1 MRHNA, CDR2 SNTAGT. This CDR3 has 15 residues. The CDR3 DNA reads TGTGCCAGCAGTGTCGGGGGGGCCACCACAGATACGCAGTATTTT. As protein: CASSVGGATTDTQYF.